This paragraph covers one TCR beta chain sequence. The sample is drawn from a study of multiple sclerosis patients with progressive multifocal leukoencephalopathy. Regarding time point: 6 to 7 months of natalizumab therapy. Method: immunoSEQ multiplex PCR; TCRdb's copy keeps in-frame clones and lacks some. Among some 31,000 clones listed, about nine tenths were seen once. This TCR was sampled from a human donor with multiple sclerosis. This sample comprised PBMCs, obtained from a patient treated with natalizumab.

The CDR3 sequence: CASSLLGGYGYTF. The CDR3 DNA follows: TGTGCCAGCAGTTTACTTGGGGGCTATGGCTACACCTTC. The chain is built from TRBV28 and TRBJ1-2; tentative D call: TRBD1 (5 bases). The germline V and J ends were trimmed by 2 bases and 4 bases, with 8 bases remaining between them. Germline lookup yields CDR1 MDHEN and CDR2 SYDVKM. The CDR3 is made up of 13 amino acids.